This entry lists 21 T cell receptor beta chains sequenced from one sample in a study of identical twins. A single record per CDR3 protein comes from TCRdb applying MiXCR to the 5' RACE reads. Of roughly 720,000 distinct CDR3 sequences in the sample, 15% to 20% were seen once. These data were also reused for a study on T cells expressing NK-cell markers.

Sample: PBMCs. The receptors here all came from a woman aged 18-29 years in good health.

In this sample, this clonotype turned up a few times. The rearrangement links TRBV3-1 to TRBJ1-1; D may be TRBD1 (5 bases). V shed 4 bases and J shed 7 bases, with 22 bases lying between them. The CDR3 extends over 16 amino acids. The germline V gene encodes CDR1 LGHDT and CDR2 YNNKEL (reference sequence). The CDR3 sequence is CASSRLFIGGTGEAFF. The CDR3 bases are TGTGCCAGCAGCCGGTTGTTTATTGGGGGGACGGGTGAAGCTTTCTTT.

The genes are TRBV5-1 and TRBJ2-2, with D possibly matching TRBD2 (6 bases). The CDR3 covers 13 residues. V lost 4 bases and J 7 bases, leaving 11 bases between the germline ends. Germline CDR1 SGHRS, CDR2 YFSETQ. The CDR3 DNA reads TGCGCCAGCAGCAATCTCGGGAGCGGGGAGCTGTTTTTT. As protein: CASSNLGSGELFF.

This clonotype came up a few times. J is TRBJ2-1 and V is TRBV5-1; 8 bases agree with TRBD2. CDR3 length equals 16 residues. CDR1 and CDR2 (germline): SGHRS, YFSETQ. Trimming removed 1 base from V and 4 bases from J; junction bases left unmatched: 7. The CDR3 here is CASSLLAGGTYNEQFF. CDR3 sequence (DNA): TGCGCCAGCAGCTTGTTGGCGGGGGGAACATACAATGAGCAGTTCTTC.

The V and J genes are TRBV27 and TRBJ1-1; TRBD1 might be the D (6 bases). The CDR3 loop spans 15 amino acids. Per the germline V gene, CDR1 is MNHEY and CDR2 is SMNVEV (reference sequence). Trimming stripped 5 bases from V and 2 bases from J, with 15 bases between. The CDR3 reads CASSPARGGNTEAFF. CDR3 DNA: TGTGCCAGCAGTCCGGCCAGGGGAGGAAACACTGAAGCTTTCTTT.

The rearrangement joins TRBV20-1 to TRBJ2-7; D possibly corresponds to TRBD2 (6 bases). The ends were cut back, 5 bases at V and 0 bases at J, with 14 bases in the middle. The CDR3 runs to 14 residues. Germline V gene sequence: CDR1 DFQATT, CDR2 SNEGSKA (reference sequence). The CDR3 DNA reads TGCAGTGCTGTGGGCCGGGAGATCTCCTACGAGCAGTACTTC. It specifies CSAVGREISYEQYF.

This clonotype has a count of ten or more. V and J are TRBV12-3 or TRBV12-4 and TRBJ1-1; tentative D call: TRBD1 (5 bases). The CDR3 extends over 13 amino acids. Trimming took off 7 bases at V and 7 bases at J, with 16 bases between the two ends. The CDR3 nucleotides are TGTGCCAGCACCAGCAGGTTAAGGGGTGAAGCTTTCTTT. Its protein is CASTSRLRGEAFF.

The rearrangement joins TRBV5-1 to TRBJ2-6, with 8 bases matching TRBD1. In germline, CDR1 is SGHRS, CDR2 YFSETQ. The CDR3 loop spans 16 amino acids. The trim removed 4 bases at V and 4 bases at J, leaving 7 bases unmatched. CDR3 region: CASSTQGAQGANVLTF. For the CDR3, the DNA is TGCGCCAGCAGCACTCAGGGGGCACAAGGGGCCAACGTCCTGACTTTC.

The V gene is TRBV12-3 or TRBV12-4, the J gene TRBJ2-1; D possibly corresponds to TRBD2 (6 bases). CDR3 length: 17 amino acids. V was pared by 3 bases and J by 0 bases, with 15 bases between. DNA of the CDR3: TGTGCCAGCAGTTTCCTTGGGACTGCTAGCTCCTACAATGAGCAGTTCTTC. Protein: CASSFLGTASSYNEQFF.

The chain is built from TRBV9 and TRBJ2-3; 15 positions agree with TRBD2. Trimming cost V 3 bases and J 8 bases; bases outside gene matches: 10. The germline CDR1 and CDR2 sequences are SGDLS and YYNGEE. CDR3 length: 17 amino acids. CDR3 residues: CASSGPGTSGGPGTQYF. CDR3 sequence (DNA): TGTGCCAGCAGCGGCCCCGGGACTAGCGGGGGGCCCGGTACGCAGTATTTT. The full variable domain, its missing parts supplied by reference TRBV9 and TRBJ2-3, is DSGVTQTPKHLITATGQRVTLRCSPRSGDLSVYWYQQSLDQGLQFLIQYYNGEERAKGNILERFSAQQFPDLHSELNLSSLELGDSALYFCASSGPGTSGGPGTQYFGPGTRLTVL.

The sample holds a few counts of this clonotype. The chain combines TRBV20-1 with TRBJ1-2; a weak D match, TRBD1 (5 bases). Trimming stripped 6 bases from V and 8 bases from J, with 25 bases between. This CDR3 contains 15 residues. CDR1 is DFQATT, CDR2 SNEGSKA, per germline (reference sequence). The CDR3 bases are TGCAGTGCCCCGTCACAGGCCCGACGGGCAGGAGGCTACACCTTC. It is translated as CSAPSQARRAGGYTF.

The chain couples TRBV2 to TRBJ1-1, with a tentative D call TRBD1 (6 bases). Trimming pared 6 bases from V and 6 bases from J, leaving 11 bases between. CDR1 is SNHLY and CDR2 is FYNNEI in the germline V gene. The CDR3 length is 12 residues. The CDR3 here is CASRLQGPEAFF. CDR3 in DNA: TGTGCCAGCAGATTACAGGGACCTGAAGCTTTCTTT.

This clonotype turned up a few times. The rearrangement uses TRBV20-1 and TRBJ2-1, with D hard to call. V was pared by 1 base and J by 5 bases, with 9 bases between. The CDR3 covers 13 residues. Germline assignment: CDR1 DFQATT and CDR2 SNEGSKA (reference sequence). The CDR3 DNA is TGCAGTGCTAGAGCGGTTGGGAACAATGAGCAGTTCTTC. It specifies CSARAVGNNEQFF.

In this sample, this clonotype turned up many times. The rearrangement joins TRBV20-1 to TRBJ1-2; 10 bases align to TRBD1. The CDR3 has 16 residues. Germline CDR1 is DFQATT and CDR2 is SNEGSKA (reference sequence). With V trimmed by 4 bases and J by 7 bases, 15 bases remained unmatched. The CDR3 DNA follows: TGCAGTGCTAAAAATCCGGGACAGGGGTTGATTGGTGGCTACACCTTC. Amino acids: CSAKNPGQGLIGGYTF.

This clonotype has a handful of counts. The chain joins TRBV11-1 to TRBJ2-2; TRBD1 matches 8 bases. The V and J ends lost 4 bases and 6 bases, in that order; junction bases with no gene match: 16. CDR3 length equals 18 residues. Germline CDR1 is SGHAT and CDR2 is FQDESV (reference sequence). For the CDR3, the DNA is TGTGCCAGCAGCTCACCCCTGCCCCAGGGGGCGAGATCCGGGGAGCTGTTTTTT. Protein sequence: CASSSPLPQGARSGELFF.

This clonotype was counted at least ten times. V gene TRBV18 combines with J gene TRBJ2-3, with D perhaps TRBD1 or TRBD2 (5 bases each). V lost 3 bases to trimming and J lost 0 bases, with 10 bases between them. CDR1 KGHSH and CDR2 LQKENI come from the germline V gene. The CDR3 runs to 15 residues. CDR3 coding DNA: TGTGCCAGCTCACCTATGAGGGGTAGCACAGATACGCAGTATTTT. Translating gives CASSPMRGSTDTQYF.

The sample holds a few counts of this clonotype. J is TRBJ2-7 and V is TRBV20-1; 13 positions match TRBD2. Trimming removed 1 base from V and 6 bases from J; junction bases left unmatched: 3. Per the germline V gene, CDR1 is DFQATT and CDR2 is SNEGSKA (reference sequence). The CDR3 has 14 amino acids. The CDR3 protein is CSARGLAGGPEQYF. The CDR3, as DNA: TGCAGTGCTAGAGGACTAGCGGGAGGTCCCGAGCAGTACTTC.

In its sample, this clonotype was seen a few times. The J gene is TRBJ1-2, the V gene TRBV6-5; 9 bases align to TRBD1. Germline V gene sequence: CDR1 MNHEY, CDR2 SVGAGI. Trimming removed 0 bases from V and 5 bases from J; junction bases left unmatched: 4. This CDR3 contains 15 residues. The CDR3 region is CASSYSGTGIYGYTF. In nucleotides, the CDR3 is TGTGCCAGCAGTTACTCGGGGACAGGGATTTATGGCTACACCTTC.

This chain links TRBV7-6 with TRBJ2-5, with a weak D call TRBD2 (6 bases). This CDR3 contains 14 residues. Trimming cost V 7 bases and J 4 bases, with 16 bases left between them. The germline V gene has CDR1 SGHVS and CDR2 FNYEAQ. The CDR3 region has the DNA TGTGCCAGCAACCCTCCGGGACTGAGAGAGACCCAGTACTTC. The encoded protein is CASNPPGLRETQYF.

The chain uses TRBV5-1 and TRBJ2-7; D uncertain. This CDR3 is 15 amino acids long. Trimming stripped 1 base from V and 2 bases from J, with 13 bases between. Looked up from germline, CDR1 is SGHRS and CDR2 is YFSETQ. CDR3 in DNA: TGCGCCAGCAGCTTGAAAGTTGTTAATCCCTACGAGCAGTACTTC. Its translation is CASSLKVVNPYEQYF.

A few counts support this clonotype. The chain recombines TRBV20-1 with TRBJ2-5, with a tentative D call TRBD2 (6 bases). CDR1 is DFQATT and CDR2 is SNEGSKA in the germline V gene (reference sequence). The CDR3 consists of 15 residues. The germline V and J ends were trimmed by 3 bases and 0 bases, with 14 bases remaining between them. In nucleotides, the CDR3 is TGCAGTGCTAGTTTCGGCGGGATGTACCAAGAGACCCAGTACTTC. It specifies CSASFGGMYQETQYF.

V gene TRBV12-3 or TRBV12-4 combines with J gene TRBJ1-1; D gene unclear. The CDR3 consists of 14 residues. With 5 bases removed from V and 12 bases from J, the gap between germline ends came to 22 bases. The CDR3 here is CASSLTGLIGLTFF. The DNA for the CDR3 is TGTGCCAGCAGTCTAACGGGCCTCATCGGGTTAACTTTCTTT.